Listed here are 28 T cell receptor beta chains from one sample, sequenced in a study of T cell changes during pregnancy in multiple sclerosis. TCRdb keeps only in-frame clones here, not all; method: immunoSEQ multiplex PCR. The sample carries approximately 92,000 clones, approximately 92% recorded once. This specimen was peripheral blood, taken in the first trimester of pregnancy. All receptors come from a female donor with multiple sclerosis, enrolled in a pregnancy study.

This sequence joins TRBV28 and TRBJ2-2, with a possible D match to TRBD2 (6 bases). With 6 bases removed from V and 5 bases from J, the gap between germline ends came to 13 bases. The CDR3 length is 14 residues. CDR1 is MDHEN, CDR2 SYDVKM, per germline. CDR3: CASSRAAGTGELFF. The CDR3 nucleotides are TGTGCCAGCAGCCGGGCCGCGGGGACCGGGGAGCTGTTTTTT.

The CDR3, as DNA: TGTGCCAGTAGCCCTAGACAGACCTCCTACAATGAGCAGTTCTTC. As protein: CASSPRQTSYNEQFF. V usage is TRBV19 and J usage is TRBJ2-1; possible D gene TRBD1, 5 bases. The germline V gene has CDR1 LNHDA and CDR2 SQIVND (reference sequence). This CDR3 comprises 15 residues. The V gene lost 6 bases and the J gene lost 0 bases, with 12 bases spanning the gap. Based on the CDR3 plus reference TRBV19 and TRBJ2-1, the full variable domain is DGGITQSPKYLFRKEGQNVTLSCEQNLNHDAMYWYRQDPGQGLRLIYYSQIVNDFQKGDIAEGYSVSREKKESFPLTVTSAQKNPTAFYLCASSPRQTSYNEQFFGPGTRLTVL.

The gene calls are TRBV5-1 and TRBJ1-1; D is ambiguous. Germline lookup yields CDR1 SGHRS and CDR2 YFSETQ. The CDR3 is 14 amino acids. Trimming removed 0 bases at V and 1 base at J, with 7 bases between. CDR3 in DNA: TGCGCCAGCAGCTTGGGCAGGTGGAACACTGAAGCTTTCTTT. This sequence encodes CASSLGRWNTEAFF. Combining the CDR3 with reference TRBV5-1 and TRBJ1-1 gives the whole variable domain KAGVTQTPRYLIKTRGQQVTLSCSPISGHRSVSWYQQTPGQGLQFLFEYFSETQRNKGNFPGRFSGRQFSNSRSEMNVSTLELGDSALYLCASSLGRWNTEAFFGQGTRLTVV.

Only one count was recorded for this clone. The rearrangement links TRBV7-2 to TRBJ2-3, with 10 positions matching TRBD1. V lost 5 bases and J lost 2; bases outside the gene matches: 7. The CDR3 has 16 residues. CDR1 SGHTA and CDR2 FQGNSA come from the germline V gene. The CDR3 DNA reads as TGTGCCAGCAGCGCCACAGGGACAGGGGACACAGATACGCAGTATTTT. It is translated as CASSATGTGDTDTQYF. Full variable domain (rest looked up from reference TRBV7-2 and TRBJ2-3): GAGVSQSPSNKVTEKGKDVELRCDPISGHTALYWYRQSLGQGLEFLIYFQGNSAPDKSGLPSDRFSAERTGGSVSTLTIQRTQQEDSAVYLCASSATGTGDTDTQYFGPGTRLTVL.

The chain links TRBV7-8 to TRBJ1-1; perhaps TRBD1 as D (5 bases). Germline CDR1 and CDR2: SGHVS and FQNEAQ. Trimming stripped 3 bases from V and 1 base from J, with 9 bases between. The CDR3 loop spans 14 amino acids. DNA of the CDR3: TGTGCCAGCAGCTTTGGACAAGCGAACACTGAAGCTTTCTTT. This sequence encodes CASSFGQANTEAFF.

The rearrangement joins TRBV6-1 to TRBJ1-5, with a tentative D call TRBD1 (5 bases). Germline values: CDR1 MNHNS, CDR2 SASEGT. Trimming removed 3 bases from V and 3 bases from J, with 15 bases in between. The CDR3 has 16 residues. The CDR3: CASSEDRTLLNQPQHF. For the CDR3, the DNA is TGTGCCAGCAGTGAGGACCGGACACTCCTCAATCAGCCCCAGCATTTT.

A remark on this clone: At one of its ends the junction is not consistent with the germline gene, which may arise from a read error. The J gene is TRBJ2-3, the V gene TRBV7-7; D perhaps matches TRBD2 (5 bases). Germline lookup yields CDR1 SSHAT and CDR2 FNYEAQ (reference sequence). The CDR3 runs to 13 residues. CDR3 residues: CASSAGGTDTQYF. CDR3 DNA sequence: TGTGCTAGCAGCGCAGGAGGCACGGATACGCAGTATTTT.

The chain carries TRBV28 and TRBJ2-3, with D hard to call. In germline, CDR1 is MDHEN, CDR2 SYDVKM. V was trimmed by 6 bases and J by 6 bases, leaving 10 bases between them. CDR3 size: 12 residues. CDR3 sequence reads: CASSRLRDTQYF. The CDR3 bases are TGTGCCAGCAGCCGTCTACGGGATACGCAGTATTTT. The variable domain in full, with the rest retrieved from reference TRBV28 and TRBJ2-3, is DVKVTQSSRYLVKRTGEKVFLECVQDMDHENMFWYRQDPGLGLRLIYFSYDVKMKEKGDIPEGYSVSREKKERFSLILESASTNQTSMYLCASSRLRDTQYFGPGTRLTVL.

The V gene is TRBV28, the J gene TRBJ2-7, with 10 bases identical to TRBD1. Germline CDR1 MDHEN, CDR2 SYDVKM. V dropped 5 bases and J dropped 4; count of bases not matched to a gene: 11. The CDR3 is 16 amino acids. CDR3 nucleotides: TGTGCCAGCAGTACACCTCCGGGACAGGGGCCTTACGAGCAGTACTTC. Translated: CASSTPPGQGPYEQYF.

The chain carries TRBV28 and TRBJ2-1, with 8 bases matching TRBD2. Germline trimming cut 1 base from V and 6 bases from J; bases unmatched to any gene: 5. Germline CDR1 reads MDHEN; CDR2 reads SYDVKM. CDR3 length: 15 residues. The CDR3 DNA reads TGTGCCAGCAGTTTATTCGGGAGGGCTATCAATGAGCAGTTCTTC. It yields the protein CASSLFGRAINEQFF.

V and J are TRBV7-2 and TRBJ2-5, with D unclear. CDR3 length: 12 residues. Germline V gene data show CDR1 as SGHTA and CDR2 as FQGNSA. The V gene lost 5 bases and the J gene lost 5 bases, with 9 bases spanning the gap. The CDR3 nucleotides are TGTGCCAGCAGCCCCCTGCGCGAGACCCAGTACTTC. Residues: CASSPLRETQYF.

This chain connects TRBV29-1 to TRBJ2-1; the match to TRBD2 covers 8 bases. The J segment lost 3 bases and the V segment lost 6 bases, leaving 22 bases of the junction unmatched. The CDR3 has 19 residues. Germline values: CDR1 SQVTM, CDR2 ANQGSEA. The CDR3: CSVSGTIAGSGTNYNEQFF. The CDR3, as DNA: TGCAGCGTCAGTGGGACAATAGCGGGAAGCGGAACCAACTACAATGAGCAGTTCTTC.

The chain uses TRBV7-6 and TRBJ2-7; possibly TRBD2 for D (5 bases). The germline V gene encodes CDR1 SGHVS and CDR2 FNYEAQ. V lost 4 bases, J lost 5 bases, and 15 bases lay in between. The CDR3 is 14 residues long. The CDR3 loop is CASSSSLAGHEQYF. The CDR3 nucleotides read TGTGCCAGCAGCTCATCTCTAGCAGGCCACGAGCAGTACTTC.

J is TRBJ2-2 and V is TRBV27, with 10 bases matching TRBD1. The CDR3 spans 13 residues. After removal of 8 bases from V and 6 bases from J, the junction contained 3 bases not matched to a gene. Germline loops: CDR1 MNHEY, CDR2 SMNVEV (reference sequence). The CDR3 DNA reads TGTGCCAGCGAAGGACAGGGGGCCGGGGAGCTGTTTTTT. Protein: CASEGQGAGELFF.

The genes are TRBV7-3 and TRBJ2-1; D possibly corresponds to TRBD2 (6 bases). The CDR3 has 15 residues. Between the trimmed V and J ends, which lost 4 bases and 4 bases, there was a span of 14 bases. Germline CDR1 is SGHTA and CDR2 is FQGTGA. The CDR3 DNA reads as TGTGCCAGCAGCTATATGGGCGGGACTTACAATGAGCAGTTCTTC. Amino acid sequence: CASSYMGGTYNEQFF.

The chain carries TRBV14 and TRBJ2-7, with D maybe TRBD1 (6 bases). Germline V gene data show CDR1 as SGHDN and CDR2 as FVKESK. This CDR3 has 15 amino acids. V was trimmed by 0 bases and J by 3 bases, leaving 12 bases between them. As DNA, the CDR3 is TGTGCCAGCAGCCAAGAAACAGGGAAGGACTACGAGCAGTACTTC. Translation gives CASSQETGKDYEQYF.

This rearrangement joins TRBV14 to TRBJ2-3; 7 nucleotides align to TRBD1. The CDR3 length is 16 residues. Germline V gene lookup returns CDR1 SGHDN and CDR2 FVKESK. Trimming took 4 bases from V and 3 from J; bases not matched to a gene: 10. The CDR3 DNA sequence: TGTGCCAGCAGCCCGTATGGTGGGACAGCAACAGATACGCAGTATTTT. This translates into CASSPYGGTATDTQYF.

This chain links TRBV4-2 with TRBJ2-1; tentative D call: TRBD1 (5 bases). V lost 1 base and J lost 6, with 10 bases in between. Per germline, CDR1 LGHNA and CDR2 YNFKEQ. The CDR3 runs to 14 residues. CDR3 coding DNA: TGTGCCAGCAGCCAAGGGGGCGGCCCCAATGAGCAGTTCTTC. It yields the protein CASSQGGGPNEQFF.

This clone has only one observation. The chain combines TRBV28 with TRBJ1-4; 11 bases are shared with TRBD1. V shed 4 bases, J shed 0 bases, and the junction held 4 bases outside the gene matches. The CDR3 extends over 17 amino acids. Germline CDR1 and CDR2: MDHEN and SYDVKM. DNA of the CDR3: TGTGCCAGCAGTTCGATGGGACAGGGGGCAACTAATGAAAAACTGTTTTTT. It yields the protein CASSSMGQGATNEKLFF.

This chain uses TRBV15 with TRBJ2-1, with 10 positions matching TRBD2. This CDR3 contains 16 residues. Germline V gene sequence: CDR1 LNHNV, CDR2 YYDKDF (reference sequence). Trimming at V came to 0 bases and at J to 6 bases, leaving 5 bases not matched to a gene. This CDR3 is CATSRDFSGRRNEQFF. CDR3 in DNA: TGTGCCACCAGCAGAGATTTTAGCGGGAGGCGCAATGAGCAGTTCTTC.

The chain joins TRBV20-1 to TRBJ1-6, with D hard to call. Germline lookup yields CDR1 DFQATT and CDR2 SNEGSKA (reference sequence). V gave up 7 bases and J gave up 7 bases, with 8 bases separating them. CDR3 length: 11 amino acids. The DNA of the CDR3 is TGCAGTGTCACAGAGAATTCACCCCTCCACTTT. It specifies CSVTENSPLHF.

This clone came up once. This sequence joins TRBV2 and TRBJ2-2; no clear D gene. This CDR3 comprises 11 residues. V shed 7 bases and J shed 8 bases, with 8 bases lying between them. Germline V gives CDR1 SNHLY, CDR2 FYNNEI. The CDR3 region is CASTESGELFF. CDR3 nucleotides: TGTGCCAGCACCGAGAGTGGGGAGCTGTTTTTT.

The V call is TRBV19, the J call TRBJ2-7, with TRBD1 as a possible D gene (6 bases). Germline-derived CDR1 and CDR2 are LNHDA and SQIVND (reference sequence). This CDR3 has 15 amino acids. The V end was cut by 5 bases, the J end by 5 bases, with 19 bases between. The CDR3 DNA reads as TGTGCCAGTAGTCCTTGGAGCCAAAACAGGGACGAGCAGTACTTC. It codes for CASSPWSQNRDEQYF. The entire variable domain, with the rest obtained from reference TRBV19 and TRBJ2-7, is as follows: DGGITQSPKYLFRKEGQNVTLSCEQNLNHDAMYWYRQDPGQGLRLIYYSQIVNDFQKGDIAEGYSVSREKKESFPLTVTSAQKNPTAFYLCASSPWSQNRDEQYFGPGTRLTVT.

The genes are TRBV11-2 and TRBJ2-5; unclear D gene. Germline V gives CDR1 SGHAT, CDR2 FQNNGV. The CDR3 length is 13 residues. V was pared by 2 bases and J by 9 bases, with 13 bases between. Here the CDR3 DNA reads TGTGCCAGCAGCTTAATGCAGGTTCTGGCCCAGTACTTC. Translation: CASSLMQVLAQYF.

The chain couples TRBV27 to TRBJ2-7; D is unclear. Germline values: CDR1 MNHEY, CDR2 SMNVEV (reference sequence). CDR3 length: 15 amino acids. V was clipped by 7 bases and J by 4 bases, with 20 bases between them. The CDR3 loop is CASKVGLSRRYEQYF. The CDR3 bases are TGTGCCAGCAAAGTCGGGTTGTCACGGAGATACGAGCAGTACTTC.

The chain links TRBV10-3 to TRBJ2-4; TRBD2 aligns across 7 bases. From germline, CDR1 is ENHRY and CDR2 SYGVKD. The CDR3 sequence is 14 residues long. V lost 4 bases and J lost 9; bases outside the gene matches: 9. CDR3 residues: CAISVSRGGGIQYF. The CDR3 bases are TGTGCCATCAGTGTTTCAAGGGGCGGGGGCATTCAGTACTTC.

This clone has more than one count but fewer than ten. CDR3 region: CASSEIKLSYEQYF. CDR3 coding DNA: TGTGCCAGCAGTGAAATCAAGCTATCCTACGAGCAGTACTTC. This chain uses TRBV6-1 with TRBJ2-7; D unresolved. The CDR3 extends over 14 amino acids. CDR1 is MNHNS and CDR2 is SASEGT in the germline V gene. V lost 2 bases, J lost 1 base, and 9 bases lay in between.

This clone was seen only once. This chain connects TRBV5-6 to TRBJ2-1, with a possible D match to TRBD2 (6 bases). V was shortened by 3 bases and J by 9 bases, with 22 bases between the two germline ends. The CDR3 is 16 amino acids. Germline V gene data show CDR1 as SGHDT and CDR2 as YYEEEE. The CDR3 sequence: CASSSAWWTGDGEQFF. The CDR3 nucleotides are TGTGCCAGCAGCTCCGCGTGGTGGACGGGAGACGGTGAGCAGTTCTTC.